A single sample gave rise to the 27 T cell receptor beta chains below, sequenced in a study of T cells in women clearing cervical HPV infection. This table comes from immunoSEQ multiplex PCR, and its TCRdb copy is limited to in-frame clones, with some not included. The clone table shows under 45,000 clones, with the ten largest holding approximately 4.8%. The sample comprised blood buffy coat. Receptor source: a woman aged 18 to 75 with a cervical HPV16 infection that either progressed to CIN3+ or cleared (not recorded which).

For this clone: From the germline J gene comes the end of the CDR3, since the read stops 3 residues before it. This chain uses TRBV18 with TRBJ1-2, with 11 bases that match TRBD1. CDR3 length equals 15 residues. Germline V gene lookup returns CDR1 KGHSH and CDR2 LQKENI. Unmatched junction bases numbered 0, after V lost 3 bases and J lost 0 bases. CDR3 DNA, as far as it was read: TGTGCCAGCTCACCGGGACAGGGGGCTAACTATGGC. Protein sequence: CASSPGQGANYG. The whole CDR3 protein is CASSPGQGANYGYTF.

Notes on this clone: The read ends 3 residues before the CDR3 terminus; that terminus is restored from the germline J gene. This chain connects TRBV7-9 to TRBJ1-5, with D hard to call. The CDR3 sequence is 14 residues long. Germline CDR1 reads SEHNR; CDR2 reads FQNEAQ (reference sequence). The V end was cut by 3 bases, the J end by 4 bases, with 10 bases between. The chain's CDR3 is CASSFLGVNQPQHF. The DNA read from the CDR3 is TGTGCCAGCAGCTTCTTGGGCGTTAATCAGCCC.

Regarding this clone: Read data end 3 residues before the CDR3 end; the end is taken from the germline J gene. The chain recombines TRBV6-1 with TRBJ1-6; D is ambiguous. The CDR3 sequence is 17 residues long. Germline CDR1 and CDR2: MNHNS and SASEGT. V was cut by 0 bases and J by 0 bases, with 9 bases left in between. CDR3 in amino acids: CASSEAGPSSYNSPLHF. The DNA read from the CDR3 is TGTGCCAGCAGTGAAGCAGGGCCGAGCTCCTATAATTCACCC.

With respect to this clone: The read halts 3 residues ahead of the CDR3 end, with the missing end drawn from the germline J gene. The V and J genes are TRBV2 and TRBJ2-1, with TRBD2 as a possible D gene (5 bases). Germline CDR1 is SNHLY and CDR2 is FYNNEI. The V and J ends lost 5 bases and 6 bases respectively, with 8 bases between them. The CDR3 runs 12 residues. The CDR3 sequence is CASSTRPNEQFF. Partial CDR3 DNA: TGTGCCAGCAGTACTAGACCCAATGAG.

On this clone: Read sequence stops 3 residues before the CDR3 end, and the germline J gene provides the missing end. V usage is TRBV10-3 and J usage is TRBJ1-1; 8 nucleotides align to TRBD1. Germline V CDR1 and CDR2: ENHRY, SYGVKD. This CDR3 is 14 amino acids long. CDR3: CAISERTGSPEAFF. The sequenced part of the CDR3 DNA is TGTGCCATCAGTGAGCGGACAGGGTCCCCCGAA.

Points on this clone: The sequence runs out 3 residues before the end of the CDR3; the remainder is reconstructed from the germline J gene. The chain combines TRBV19 with TRBJ1-6, with 9 bases matching TRBD1. Germline V gives CDR1 LNHDA, CDR2 SQIVND (reference sequence). The ends lost 3 bases at V and 7 bases at J; junction bases unmatched: 4. The CDR3 contains 15 residues. The CDR3 reads CASSIGQGPNSPLHF. The CDR3 DNA, read in part, is TGTGCCAGTAGTATTGGACAGGGGCCAAATTCACCC.

On this clone itself: The CDR3 end falls 3 residues outside the read, so it is completed with the germline J gene. The V call is TRBV11-3, the J call TRBJ2-1; D is unclear. CDR1 and CDR2 (germline): SGHNT, YENEEA. Trimming pared 8 bases from V and 4 bases from J, leaving 18 bases between. The CDR3 runs 15 residues. CDR3 residues: CASGRPAPSYNEQFF. CDR3 bases read: TGTGCCAGCGGCAGGCCGGCCCCCAGTTACAATGAG.

About this clone itself: The read halts 3 residues ahead of the CDR3 end, with the missing end drawn from the germline J gene. The chain uses TRBV30 and TRBJ1-2; 8 bases align to TRBD1. The ends lost 1 base at V and 4 bases at J; junction bases unmatched: 2. CDR1 is GTSNPN, CDR2 SVGIG, per germline (reference sequence). CDR3 length: 13 residues. The sequenced CDR3 bases are TGTGCCTGGAGTGACGACAGGGGCTATGGC. Encoded protein: CAWSDDRGYG. The entire CDR3 protein is CAWSDDRGYGYTF.

As to this clone: The read ends 3 residues shy of where the CDR3 ends; the end is completed using the germline J gene. The V and J genes are TRBV2 and TRBJ1-1; no definite D call. Germline V gene sequence: CDR1 SNHLY, CDR2 FYNNEI. The CDR3 is 10 residues long. The CDR3: CASSQKRAFF. The sequenced part of the CDR3 DNA is TGTGCCAGCAGTCAAAAGAGG.

CDR3 bases read: TGCAGTGCTAGAGAGTGGGGGACAGGGGATAACTATGGC. Amino acids: CSAREWGTGDNYG. The entire CDR3 reads CSAREWGTGDNYGYTF. This chain uses TRBV20-1 with TRBJ1-2; 10 bases match TRBD1. The read ends 3 residues shy of where the CDR3 ends; the end is completed using the germline J gene. The CDR3 extends over 16 amino acids. V gave up 0 bases and J gave up 1 base; unmatched junction bases: 5. Germline V gene data show CDR1 as DFQATT and CDR2 as SNEGSKA (reference sequence).

As regards this clone: The CDR3 goes on 3 residues after the read ends, and that part is filled in from the germline J gene. The rearrangement uses TRBV12-3 or TRBV12-4 and TRBJ2-5, with unresolved D. CDR3 length: 14 residues. Trimming stripped 2 bases from V and 1 base from J, with 8 bases between. CDR3 bases read: TGTGCCAGCAGTTTACCCCAGTCCCAAGAGACC. It encodes CASSLPQSQET. The whole CDR3 sequence reads CASSLPQSQETQYF.

Concerning this clone: The read terminates 3 residues before the CDR3 end, so the remaining end is supplied by the germline J gene. This rearrangement joins TRBV5-6 to TRBJ1-1, with D perhaps TRBD1 (5 bases). The CDR3 has 15 amino acids. Germline CDR1 SGHDT, CDR2 YYEEEE. The V gene lost 1 base and the J gene lost 6 bases, with 16 bases spanning the gap. The CDR3 reads CASSLLNRIRAEAFF. CDR3 DNA, as far as it was read: TGTGCCAGCAGCTTGCTTAACAGGATCAGGGCTGAA.

Of note for this clone: The DNA ends 3 residues before the CDR3 does, and the rest of the CDR3 is filled in from the germline J gene. The chain joins TRBV12-3 or TRBV12-4 to TRBJ1-6; 7 bases align to TRBD1. J was trimmed by 8 bases and V by 6 bases; bases with no gene match: 10. The CDR3 runs 15 residues. The sequenced CDR3 bases are TGTGCCAGCAGACTCCGGACAGGAATACATTCACCC. Its translation is CASRLRTGIHSP. The whole CDR3 sequence is CASRLRTGIHSPLHF.

A note on this clone: The read halts 3 residues ahead of the CDR3 end, with the missing end drawn from the germline J gene. The chain links TRBV19 to TRBJ2-5, with 10 bases matching TRBD2. The CDR3 has 16 amino acids. V lost 0 bases and J lost 4; bases outside the gene matches: 5. Germline assignment: CDR1 LNHDA and CDR2 SQIVND (reference sequence). The chain's CDR3 is CASSIDRAGGRETQYF. Partial CDR3 DNA: TGTGCCAGTAGTATAGACCGAGCGGGGGGGCGAGAGACC.

Notes on this clone: The read stops 3 residues short of the end of the CDR3; the missing end is completed from the germline J gene. The genes are TRBV29-1 and TRBJ2-1; TRBD2 aligns across 11 bases. Germline V gene lookup returns CDR1 SQVTM and CDR2 ANQGSEA. This CDR3 is built from 17 residues. Losses at the gene ends were 1 base for V and 6 bases for J; bases not matched to a gene: 11. The CDR3 bases that were read are TGCAGCGTTGAAGGGGGGGCTAGCGGGGGGCCAGGCAATGAG. This sequence encodes CSVEGGASGGPGNE. The whole CDR3 protein is CSVEGGASGGPGNEQFF.

The CDR3 sequence: CSAREGVGYEQYF. Partial CDR3 DNA: TGCAGTGCTAGGGAAGGGGTTGGCTACGAG. The chain carries TRBV20-1 and TRBJ2-7; tentative D call: TRBD1 (5 bases). Sequencing ends 3 residues short of the CDR3 end; the germline J gene provides the rest. The CDR3 is made up of 13 amino acids. Germline V gene sequence: CDR1 DFQATT, CDR2 SNEGSKA (reference sequence). V lost 3 bases, J lost 3 bases, and 12 bases lay in between.

About this clone itself: The observed sequence ends 3 residues before the CDR3 terminus, with the missing tail filled in from the germline J gene. Other nucleotide sequences from this sample produce the same CDR3. The rearrangement links TRBV19 to TRBJ2-1, with TRBD1 identical over 8 bases. The germline CDR1 and CDR2 sequences are LNHDA and SQIVND (reference sequence). The length of the CDR3 is 14 residues. The J segment lost 7 bases and the V segment lost 4 bases, leaving 6 bases of the junction unmatched. The sequenced CDR3 bases are TGTGCCAGTAGTAGGCAGGGGGCGCGGAATGAG. This sequence encodes CASSRQGARNE. Given in full, the CDR3 is CASSRQGARNEQFF.

Notes on this clone: The observed sequence ends 3 residues before the CDR3 terminus, with the missing tail filled in from the germline J gene. The J gene is TRBJ2-5, the V gene TRBV10-2, with TRBD1 matching 8 bases. Germline trimming cut 6 bases from V and 3 bases from J; bases unmatched to any gene: 6. CDR3 length: 14 amino acids. The germline CDR1 and CDR2 sequences are WSHSY and SAAADI. The CDR3 is CASSGGQGKETQYF. The CDR3 DNA, read in part, is TGCGCCAGCAGCGGCGGACAGGGTAAAGAGACC.

Notes on this clone: The read halts 3 residues ahead of the CDR3 end, with the missing end drawn from the germline J gene. The genes are TRBV5-8 and TRBJ1-5, with 7 bases aligning to TRBD1. V gave up 4 bases and J gave up 2 bases; unmatched junction bases: 6. CDR1 and CDR2 (germline): SGHTS, YDEGEE. CDR3 length equals 15 residues. CDR3 in amino acids: CASSARQGGNQPQHF. CDR3 DNA (partial): TGTGCCAGCAGCGCACGACAGGGAGGCAATCAGCCC.

With regard to this clone: The sequence runs out 3 residues before the end of the CDR3; the remainder is reconstructed from the germline J gene. This chain links TRBV29-1 with TRBJ1-1; TRBD1 is a possible D gene (6 bases). Germline V lookup: CDR1 SQVTM, CDR2 ANQGSEA. This CDR3 has 14 amino acids. Deletions cut 7 bases from V and 2 bases from J, with 17 bases between. CDR3 protein: CSGGPGARNTEAFF. The DNA read from the CDR3 is TGCAGCGGGGGCCCAGGGGCCAGAAACACTGAA.

The CDR3 DNA, read in part, is TGTGCCAGCTCACCAGGGACAGGGGGAAACACC. Residues: CASSPGTGGNT. The CDR3 as a whole reads CASSPGTGGNTIYF. The genes are TRBV18 and TRBJ1-3; TRBD1 agrees at 9 bases. Sequencing ends 3 residues short of the CDR3 end; the germline J gene provides the rest. Germline V gene sequence: CDR1 KGHSH, CDR2 LQKENI. The CDR3 loop spans 14 amino acids. Trimming took 2 bases from V and 4 from J; bases not matched to a gene: 0.

The sequenced CDR3 bases are TGTGCCAGTAGGAGGGGGCATGGTAATTCACCC. Translating it yields CASRRGHGNSP. The full CDR3 sequence reads CASRRGHGNSPLHF. The V and J genes are TRBV19 and TRBJ1-6; the match to TRBD1 covers 7 bases. The DNA ends 3 residues before the CDR3 does, and the rest of the CDR3 is filled in from the germline J gene. Germline V gene data show CDR1 as LNHDA and CDR2 as SQIVND (reference sequence). The CDR3 consists of 14 residues. With V trimmed by 6 bases and J by 6 bases, 5 bases remained unmatched.

A word on this clone: The read stops 3 residues short of the end of the CDR3; the missing end is completed from the germline J gene. The J gene is TRBJ1-3, the V gene TRBV5-8; D is uncertain. This CDR3 region has 15 residues. Trimming shortened V by 0 bases and J by 0 bases, and 7 bases separated the two germline ends. CDR1 and CDR2 from the germline V gene are SGHTS and YDEGEE. The part of the CDR3 DNA that was read is TGTGCCAGCAGCTTGGTGCTCGGCTCTGGAAACACC. It yields the protein CASSLVLGSGNT. The full-length CDR3 reads as CASSLVLGSGNTIYF.

A word on this clone: Read coverage stops 3 residues before the CDR3 terminus; the germline J gene supplies the remainder. The chain is built from TRBV5-1 and TRBJ2-5; D might be TRBD1 (8 bases). This CDR3 is built from 15 residues. V dropped 3 bases and J dropped 2 bases, with 14 bases sitting between them. Germline V gives CDR1 SGHRS, CDR2 YFSETQ. The CDR3 reads CASSSTGGGQETQYF. The CDR3 bases that were read are TGCGCCAGCAGCTCAACAGGGGGGGGACAAGAGACC.

Worth noting for this clone: Read coverage stops 3 residues before the CDR3 terminus; the germline J gene supplies the remainder. The chain combines TRBV18 with TRBJ1-4; D is unclear. The CDR3 has 16 amino acids. Looked up from germline, CDR1 is KGHSH and CDR2 is LQKENI. V was shortened by 1 base and J by 5 bases, with 14 bases between the two germline ends. The covered CDR3 bases are TGTGCCAGCTCACCACTACAAGGGTTACGCAATGAAAAA. The encoded protein is CASSPLQGLRNEK. From start to end, the CDR3 is CASSPLQGLRNEKLFF.

As to this clone: Read data end 3 residues before the CDR3 end; the end is taken from the germline J gene. V gene TRBV20-1 combines with J gene TRBJ2-1; TRBD2 might be the D (5 bases). Per the germline V gene, CDR1 is DFQATT and CDR2 is SNEGSKA (reference sequence). Trimming took 4 bases from V and 3 from J, leaving 13 bases between them. The CDR3 runs 14 residues. CDR3 DNA (partial): TGCAGTGCTATGAGGCAAGCGGTCTACAATGAG. Translation gives CSAMRQAVYNE. The entire CDR3 protein is CSAMRQAVYNEQFF.

On this clone: From the germline J gene comes the end of the CDR3, since the read stops 3 residues before it. The chain has TRBV5-6 and TRBJ1-3; 9 bases are a match to TRBD1. The CDR3 has 15 residues. The germline V gene has CDR1 SGHDT and CDR2 YYEEEE. With V trimmed by 5 bases and J by 2 bases, 5 bases remained unmatched. CDR3 residues: CASRGGQGTGNTIYF. CDR3 DNA (partial): TGTGCCAGCAGAGGGGGACAGGGCACTGGAAACACC.